This T cell receptor beta chain was sequenced in a study of CD4 T cells in relation to SARS-CoV-2 and coronaviruses. Study details: The restricting HLA molecule for shared crossreactive spike epitopes was mapped. Study results and caveats: The cross-reactivity analysis covered only spike protein, not other viral proteins.

Remarks on this clone: The antigen is undetermined.

Trimming cost V 0 bases and J 6 bases, with 4 bases left between them. CDR3 length equals 12 residues. The germline CDR1 and CDR2 sequences are SGHNT and YYREEE (reference sequence). Deep TCR-beta sequencing used DNA from uncultured naive and memory CD4+ T cells. The protocol was immunoSEQ multiplex PCR, while the TCRdb copy is restricted to in-frame clones and leaves out a portion. The data contain about 68,000 clones, 85% to 95% of them singletons. Before the COVID-19 pandemic, during about 2011-2019, CD4+ T cells were taken from unexposed donors. Cryopreserved PBMCs were CD4-enriched, then split into naive and memory cells.

This receptor was taken from a human donor in good health. Sequencing was carried out using naive CD4+ T cells from PBMCs. Sample subset: naive CD4+ T cells isolated by negative enrichment. The genes are TRBV5-4 and TRBJ1-5; D is unresolved. The CDR3 nucleotides are TGTGCCAGCAGCTTGGCCGGTCAGCCCCAGCATTTT. Its translation: CASSLAGQPQHF.